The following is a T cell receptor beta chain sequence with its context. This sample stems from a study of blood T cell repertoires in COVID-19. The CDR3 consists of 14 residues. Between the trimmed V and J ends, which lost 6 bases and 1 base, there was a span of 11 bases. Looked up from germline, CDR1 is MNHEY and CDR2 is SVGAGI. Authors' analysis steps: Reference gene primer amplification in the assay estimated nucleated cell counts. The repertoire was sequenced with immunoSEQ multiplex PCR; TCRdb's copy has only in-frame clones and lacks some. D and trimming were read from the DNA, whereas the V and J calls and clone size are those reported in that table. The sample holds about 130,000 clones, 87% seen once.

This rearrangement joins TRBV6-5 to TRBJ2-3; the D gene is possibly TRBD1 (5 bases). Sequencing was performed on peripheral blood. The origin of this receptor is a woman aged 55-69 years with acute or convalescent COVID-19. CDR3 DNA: TGTGCCAGCAGCACGACAGAAGGCACAGATACGCAGTATTTT. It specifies CASSTTEGTDTQYF.